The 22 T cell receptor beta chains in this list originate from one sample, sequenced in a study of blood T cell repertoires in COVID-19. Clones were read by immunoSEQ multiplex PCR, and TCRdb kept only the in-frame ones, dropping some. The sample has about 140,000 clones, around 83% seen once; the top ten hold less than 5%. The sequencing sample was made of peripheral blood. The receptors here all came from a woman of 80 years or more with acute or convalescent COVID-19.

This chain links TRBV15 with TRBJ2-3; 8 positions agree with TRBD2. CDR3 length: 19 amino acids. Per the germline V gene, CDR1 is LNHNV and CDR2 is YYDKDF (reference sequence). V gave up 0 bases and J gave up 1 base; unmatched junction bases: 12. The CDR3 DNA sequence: TGTGCCACCAGCAGAGATTCAAGTTTAAGGCGGGAGGGCACAGATACGCAGTATTTT. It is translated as CATSRDSSLRREGTDTQYF.

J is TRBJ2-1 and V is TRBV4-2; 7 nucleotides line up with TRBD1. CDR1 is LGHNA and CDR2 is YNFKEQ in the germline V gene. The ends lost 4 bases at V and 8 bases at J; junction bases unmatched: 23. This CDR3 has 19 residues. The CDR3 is CASSPLGHILGGDHYEQFF. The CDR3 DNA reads TGTGCCAGCAGCCCGCTAGGCCACATATTAGGGGGCGACCATTATGAGCAGTTCTTC.

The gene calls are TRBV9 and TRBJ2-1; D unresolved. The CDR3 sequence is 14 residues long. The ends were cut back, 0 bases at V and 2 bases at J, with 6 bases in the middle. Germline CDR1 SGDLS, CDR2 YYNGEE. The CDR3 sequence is CASSVEHPYNEQFF. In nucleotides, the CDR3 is TGTGCCAGCAGCGTAGAGCACCCCTACAATGAGCAGTTCTTC.

In nucleotides, the CDR3 is TGTGCCAGCAGCCCCCACCCTGAGGTAGAGACCCAGTACTTC. This gives the protein CASSPHPEVETQYF. This chain connects TRBV16 to TRBJ2-5; no firm D call. V lost 4 bases and J 4 bases, leaving 13 bases between the germline ends. The germline CDR1 and CDR2 sequences are KGHSY and FQNENV. The CDR3 has 14 amino acids.

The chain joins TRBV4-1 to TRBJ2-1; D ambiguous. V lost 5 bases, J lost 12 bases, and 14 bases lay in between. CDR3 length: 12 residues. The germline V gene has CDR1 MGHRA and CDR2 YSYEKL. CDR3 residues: CASSSNDKRQFF. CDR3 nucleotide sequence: TGCGCCAGCAGCTCCAACGACAAGAGGCAGTTCTTC.

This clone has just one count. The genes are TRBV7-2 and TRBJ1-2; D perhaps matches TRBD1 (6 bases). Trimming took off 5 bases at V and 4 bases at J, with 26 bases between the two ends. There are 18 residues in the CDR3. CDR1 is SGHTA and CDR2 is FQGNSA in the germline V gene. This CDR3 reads CASSDILNREKWSYGYTF. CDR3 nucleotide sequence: TGTGCCAGCAGCGATATTTTAAACAGGGAAAAGTGGAGCTATGGCTACACCTTC.

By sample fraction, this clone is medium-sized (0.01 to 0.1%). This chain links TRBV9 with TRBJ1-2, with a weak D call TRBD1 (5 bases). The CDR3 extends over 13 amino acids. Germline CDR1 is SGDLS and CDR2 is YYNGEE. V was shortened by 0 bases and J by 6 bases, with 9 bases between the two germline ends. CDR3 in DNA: TGTGCCAGCAGCGTAGACCAGGGCCATGGCTACACCTTC. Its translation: CASSVDQGHGYTF.

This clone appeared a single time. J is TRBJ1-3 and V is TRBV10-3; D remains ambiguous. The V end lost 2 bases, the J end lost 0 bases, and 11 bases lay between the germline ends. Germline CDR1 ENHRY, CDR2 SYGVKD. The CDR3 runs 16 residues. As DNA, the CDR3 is TGTGCCATCAGTGAGCCGTCAGGCATCTCTGGAAACACCATATATTTT. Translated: CAISEPSGISGNTIYF.

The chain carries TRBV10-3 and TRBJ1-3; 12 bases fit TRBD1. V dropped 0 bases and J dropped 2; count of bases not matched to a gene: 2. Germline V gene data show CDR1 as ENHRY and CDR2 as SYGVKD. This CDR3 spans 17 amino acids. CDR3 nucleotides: TGTGCCATCAGTGAGTCGGGACAGGGGGCGGCTGGAAACACCATATATTTT. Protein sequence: CAISESGQGAAGNTIYF.

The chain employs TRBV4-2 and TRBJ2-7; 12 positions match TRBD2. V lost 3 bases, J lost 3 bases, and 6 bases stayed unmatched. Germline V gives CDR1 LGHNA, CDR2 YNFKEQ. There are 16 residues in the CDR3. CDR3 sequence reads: CASSQELAGGYYEQYF. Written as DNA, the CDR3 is TGTGCCAGCAGCCAGGAACTAGCGGGGGGTTACTACGAGCAGTACTTC.

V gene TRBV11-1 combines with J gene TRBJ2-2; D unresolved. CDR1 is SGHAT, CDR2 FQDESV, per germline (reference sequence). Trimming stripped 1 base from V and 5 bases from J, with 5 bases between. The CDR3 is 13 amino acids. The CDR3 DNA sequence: TGTGCCAGCAGCTTAGGCGGAACCGGGGAGCTGTTTTTT. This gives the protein CASSLGGTGELFF.

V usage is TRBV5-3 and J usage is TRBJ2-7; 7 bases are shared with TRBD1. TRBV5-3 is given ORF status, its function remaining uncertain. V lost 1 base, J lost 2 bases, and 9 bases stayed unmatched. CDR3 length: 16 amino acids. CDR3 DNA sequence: TGTGCCAGAAGCTTGCCCTCGGGACAGCAAGCCTACGAGCAGTACTTC. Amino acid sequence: CARSLPSGQQAYEQYF.

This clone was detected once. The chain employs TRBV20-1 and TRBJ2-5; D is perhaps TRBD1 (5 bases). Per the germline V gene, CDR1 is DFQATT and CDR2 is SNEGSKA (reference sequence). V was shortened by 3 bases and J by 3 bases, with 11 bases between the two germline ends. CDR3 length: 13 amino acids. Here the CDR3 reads CSASKTAKETQYF. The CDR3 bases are TGCAGTGCTAGTAAGACAGCTAAAGAGACCCAGTACTTC.

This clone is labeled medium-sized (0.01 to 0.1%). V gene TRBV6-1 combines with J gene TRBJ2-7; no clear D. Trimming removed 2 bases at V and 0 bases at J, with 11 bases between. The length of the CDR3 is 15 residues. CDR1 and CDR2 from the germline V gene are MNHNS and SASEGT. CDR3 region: CASSESHFLSYEQYF. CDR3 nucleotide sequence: TGTGCCAGCAGTGAAAGCCACTTCCTCTCCTACGAGCAGTACTTC.

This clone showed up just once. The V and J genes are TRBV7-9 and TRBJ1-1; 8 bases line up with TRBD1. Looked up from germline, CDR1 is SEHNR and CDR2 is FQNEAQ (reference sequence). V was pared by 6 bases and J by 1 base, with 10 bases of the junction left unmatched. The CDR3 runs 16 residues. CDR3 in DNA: TGTGCCAGCAGACCTAACGCCGGGACAGGGAACACTGAAGCTTTCTTT. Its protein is CASRPNAGTGNTEAFF. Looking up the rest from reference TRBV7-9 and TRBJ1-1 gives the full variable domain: DTGVSQNPRHKITKRGQNVTFRCDPISEHNRLYWYRQTLGQGPEFLTYFQNEAQLEKSRLLSDRFSAERPKGSFSTLEIQRTEQGDSAMYLCASRPNAGTGNTEAFFGQGTRLTVV.

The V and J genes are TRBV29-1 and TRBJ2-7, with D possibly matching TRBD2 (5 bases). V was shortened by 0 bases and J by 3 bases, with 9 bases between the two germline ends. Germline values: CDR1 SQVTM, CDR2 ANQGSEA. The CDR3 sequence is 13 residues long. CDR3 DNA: TGCAGCGTTGAAGACAGACTAAACTACGAGCAGTACTTC. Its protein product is CSVEDRLNYEQYF.

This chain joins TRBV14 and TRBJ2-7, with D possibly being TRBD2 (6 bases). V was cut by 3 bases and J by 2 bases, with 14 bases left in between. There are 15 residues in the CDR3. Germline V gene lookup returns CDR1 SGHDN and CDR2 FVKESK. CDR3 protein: CASSHVGGGTYEQYF. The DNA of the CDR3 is TGTGCCAGCAGCCATGTGGGTGGGGGGACCTACGAGCAGTACTTC.

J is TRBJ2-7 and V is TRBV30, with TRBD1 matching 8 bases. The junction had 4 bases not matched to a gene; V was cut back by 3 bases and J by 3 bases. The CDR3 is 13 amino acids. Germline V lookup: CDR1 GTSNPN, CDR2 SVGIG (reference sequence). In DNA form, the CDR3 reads TGTGCCTGGAGCTCAGACAGGGGCTACGAGCAGTACTTC. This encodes CAWSSDRGYEQYF. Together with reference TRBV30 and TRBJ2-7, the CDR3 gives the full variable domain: SQTIHQWPATLVQPVGSPLSLECTVEGTSNPNLYWYRQAAGRGLQLLFYSVGIGQISSEVPQNLSASRPQDRQFILSSKKLLLSDSGFYLCAWSSDRGYEQYFGPGTRLTVT.

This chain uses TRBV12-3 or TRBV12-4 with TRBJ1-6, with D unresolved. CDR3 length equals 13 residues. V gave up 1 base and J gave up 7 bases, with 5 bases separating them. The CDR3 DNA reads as TGTGCCAGCAGTTTAGACAGCAATTCACCCCTCCACTTT. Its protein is CASSLDSNSPLHF.

CDR3 loop: CASSSGTSGGDTQYF. The CDR3 nucleotides read TGTGCCAGCAGTTCCGGGACTAGCGGGGGAGATACGCAGTATTTT. The rearrangement links TRBV2 to TRBJ2-3; 14 positions agree with TRBD2. This CDR3 region has 15 residues. Losses at the gene ends were 5 bases for V and 5 bases for J; bases not matched to a gene: 3. Germline lookup yields CDR1 SNHLY and CDR2 FYNNEI.

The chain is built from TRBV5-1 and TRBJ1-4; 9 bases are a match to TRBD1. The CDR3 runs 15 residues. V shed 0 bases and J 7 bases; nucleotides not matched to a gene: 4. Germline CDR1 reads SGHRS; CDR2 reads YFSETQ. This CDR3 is CASSLEGTGSEKLFF. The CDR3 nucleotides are TGCGCCAGCAGCTTGGAGGGGACAGGGAGTGAAAAACTGTTTTTT.

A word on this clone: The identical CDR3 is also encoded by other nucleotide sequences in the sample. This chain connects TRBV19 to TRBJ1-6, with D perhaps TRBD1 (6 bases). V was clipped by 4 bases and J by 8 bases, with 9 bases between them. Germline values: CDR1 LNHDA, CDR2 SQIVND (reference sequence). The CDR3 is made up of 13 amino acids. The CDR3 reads CASSTGADSPLHF. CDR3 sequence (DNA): TGTGCCAGTAGTACAGGGGCCGATTCACCCCTCCACTTT.